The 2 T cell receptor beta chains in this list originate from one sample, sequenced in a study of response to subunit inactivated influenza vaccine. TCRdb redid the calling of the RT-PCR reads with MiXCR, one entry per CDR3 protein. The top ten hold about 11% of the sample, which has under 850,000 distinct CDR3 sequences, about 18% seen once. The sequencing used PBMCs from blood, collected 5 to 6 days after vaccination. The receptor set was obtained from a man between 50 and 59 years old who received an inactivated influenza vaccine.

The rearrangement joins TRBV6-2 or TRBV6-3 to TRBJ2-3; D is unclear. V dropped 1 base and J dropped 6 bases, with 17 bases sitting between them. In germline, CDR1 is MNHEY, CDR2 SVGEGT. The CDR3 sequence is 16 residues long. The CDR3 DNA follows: TGTGCCAGCAGTTACTTGCGTGGCAGACTCGACGATACGCAGTATTTT. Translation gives CASSYLRGRLDDTQYF.

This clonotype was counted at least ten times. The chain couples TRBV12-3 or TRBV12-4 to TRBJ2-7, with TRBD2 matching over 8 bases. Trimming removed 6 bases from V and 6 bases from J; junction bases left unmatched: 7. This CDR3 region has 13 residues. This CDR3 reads CASRPSGGGEQYF. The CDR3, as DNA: TGTGCCAGCAGACCAAGCGGGGGAGGCGAGCAGTACTTC.